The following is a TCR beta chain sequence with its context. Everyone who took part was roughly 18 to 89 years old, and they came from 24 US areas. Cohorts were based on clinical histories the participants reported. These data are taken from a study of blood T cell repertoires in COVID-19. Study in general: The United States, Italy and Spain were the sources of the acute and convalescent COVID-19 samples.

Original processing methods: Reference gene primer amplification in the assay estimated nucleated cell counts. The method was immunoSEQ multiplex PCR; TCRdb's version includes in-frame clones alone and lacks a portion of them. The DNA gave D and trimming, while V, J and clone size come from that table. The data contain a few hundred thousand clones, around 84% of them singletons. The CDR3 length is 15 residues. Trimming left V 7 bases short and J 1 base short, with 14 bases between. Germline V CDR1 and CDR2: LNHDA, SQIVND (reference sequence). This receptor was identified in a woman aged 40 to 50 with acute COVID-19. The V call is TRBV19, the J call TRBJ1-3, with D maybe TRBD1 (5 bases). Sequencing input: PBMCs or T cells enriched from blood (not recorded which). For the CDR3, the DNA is TGTGCCAGTAAAAACGGGGGAAGGTCTGGAAACACCATATATTTT. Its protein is CASKNGGRSGNTIYF.